This TCR beta chain comes out of a study of shared clonotypes between healthy human individuals. Study-wide results and caveats: Only blood was sampled; tissue repertoires likely differ.

The trim removed 4 bases at V and 4 bases at J, leaving 10 bases unmatched. Germline lookup yields CDR1 MDHEN and CDR2 SYDVKM. The CDR3 totals 16 residues. The method was immunoSEQ multiplex PCR; TCRdb's version includes in-frame clones alone and lacks a portion of them. The data show around 2.1 million clones, roughly 91% seen once. About this clone itself: Its antigen is as yet unknown.

Naive CD8 cells lacked CD45RO, underwent positive selection for CCR7 and left out terminally differentiated effector memory CD45RA+ cells. The source is a man younger than 30 in good health. Some clones in this sample may be carry-over from other donors' samples. The sample consisted of naive CD8+ T cells from PBMCs. V usage is TRBV28 and J usage is TRBJ1-5; 7 bases align to TRBD1. In nucleotides, the CDR3 is TGTGCCAGCAGTTCCTTTTCTTGGACAGGAAATCAGCCCCAGCATTTT. Translating it yields CASSSFSWTGNQPQHF.